The TCR beta chain under discussion was sequenced for a study of cytomegalovirus exposure and HLA in healthy donors. Findings and limits, study-wide: With later analysis, a missense DCLRE1C variant became linked to TCR beta V- and J-gene trimming. CMV serostatus alone was available as immune exposure information.

13 Jbeta primers and 60 Vbeta primers were used for the PCR. Sequencing was performed with immunoSEQ multiplex PCR; in TCRdb, only in-frame clones are kept and a portion is missing. The sample has roughly 90,000 clones; just under 90% are singletons. This CDR3 has 15 residues. V dropped 0 bases and J dropped 8 bases, with 16 bases sitting between them. Germline lookup yields CDR1 MNHNS and CDR2 SASEGT. This clone has at least ten counts. As yet, its antigen is unknown. Material: PBMCs. The sequence was collected from a man between 18 and 29 years old in good health and CMV-seronegative. The chain combines TRBV6-1 with TRBJ1-2, with D hard to call. This CDR3 is CASSEAEEGASGYTF. CDR3 coding DNA: TGTGCCAGCAGTGAAGCGGAGGAGGGTGCGAGCGGCTACACCTTC.